A selection of T cell receptor beta chains follows, all from one sample in a study of T cells after yellow fever vaccination. TCRdb re-derived calls from the 5' RACE reads in MiXCR, one entry per CDR3 protein. The table lists some 150,000 distinct CDR3 sequences, about 7% of them singletons. The sample here was CD4+ T cells sorted from PBMCs, taken 10 days after the yellow fever booster vaccination. All receptors derive from a man under 40 who received the YFV17D yellow fever vaccine. Both conserved end residues are part of each CDR3. A D gene is named only where the DNA matches it firmly. Some rows have no size entry. The others give once, few or many, or a class for an expanded clone.

abundance: many; j_gene: TRBJ2-7; v_gene: TRBV7-6; d_gene: TRBD1; CDR3aa: CASSSRTGNYEQYF; CDR3nt: TGTGCCAGCAGCTCAAGGACAGGTAACTACGAGCAGTACTTC
abundance: many; j_gene: TRBJ2-3; v_gene: TRBV4-2; d_gene: TRBD2; CDR3aa: CASSQDEREFTDTQYF; CDR3nt: TGTGCCAGCAGCCAAGACGAGCGGGAGTTCACAGATACGCAGTATTTT
abundance: many; j_gene: TRBJ1-4; v_gene: TRBV6-5; d_gene: -; CDR3aa: CASSYWGATNEKLFF; CDR3nt: TGTGCCAGCAGTTATTGGGGCGCAACTAATGAAAAACTGTTTTTT
abundance: few; j_gene: TRBJ2-1; v_gene: TRBV20-1; d_gene: TRBD2; CDR3aa: CSARDLRDYDNEQFF; CDR3nt: TGCAGTGCTAGAGACCTCCGGGACTACGACAATGAGCAGTTCTTC
abundance: -; j_gene: TRBJ2-3; v_gene: TRBV20-1; d_gene: -; CDR3aa: CSARVDQESTDTQYF; CDR3nt: TGCAGTGCTAGGGTCGACCAAGAAAGCACAGATACGCAGTATTTT
abundance: many; j_gene: TRBJ1-2; v_gene: TRBV7-2; d_gene: -; CDR3aa: CASSSLGTSYGYTF; CDR3nt: TGTGCCAGCAGCTCCTTGGGAACCTCCTATGGCTACACCTTC
abundance: many; j_gene: TRBJ2-3; v_gene: TRBV28; d_gene: -; CDR3aa: CASSWGTDTQYF; CDR3nt: TGTGCCAGCAGTTGGGGCACAGATACGCAGTATTTT
abundance: many; j_gene: TRBJ2-1; v_gene: TRBV6-2/TRBV6-3; d_gene: TRBD2; CDR3aa: CASLDRLALWRNEQFF; CDR3nt: TGTGCCAGCCTTGATCGACTAGCGCTCTGGCGGAATGAGCAGTTCTTC
abundance: many; j_gene: TRBJ2-7; v_gene: TRBV10-3; d_gene: TRBD2; CDR3aa: CAISGTSGSQYF; CDR3nt: TGTGCCATCAGCGGGACTAGCGGGTCGCAGTACTTC
abundance: many; j_gene: TRBJ1-2; v_gene: TRBV28; d_gene: TRBD1; CDR3aa: CASSFHGQGGYTF; CDR3nt: TGTGCCAGCAGTTTTCATGGACAGGGCGGCTACACCTTC
abundance: many; j_gene: TRBJ2-1; v_gene: TRBV19; d_gene: -; CDR3aa: CASSITGINEQFF; CDR3nt: TGTGCCAGTAGTATAACAGGGATCAATGAGCAGTTCTTC
abundance: -; j_gene: TRBJ1-5; v_gene: TRBV7-2; d_gene: -; CDR3aa: CASSSGTNQPQHF; CDR3nt: TGTGCCAGCAGCTCCGGGACAAACCAGCCCCAGCATTTT
abundance: many; j_gene: TRBJ1-1; v_gene: TRBV10-2; d_gene: -; CDR3aa: CASAGGGRAAEAFF; CDR3nt: TGCGCCAGCGCGGGGGGGGGACGGGCGGCTGAAGCTTTCTTT
abundance: -; j_gene: TRBJ1-4; v_gene: TRBV2; d_gene: TRBD1; CDR3aa: CASRRRTGATEKLFF; CDR3nt: TGTGCCAGCAGGCGTCGAACAGGGGCGACTGAAAAACTGTTTTTT
abundance: many; j_gene: TRBJ2-3; v_gene: TRBV5-1; d_gene: -; CDR3aa: CASSQRSTDTQYF; CDR3nt: TGCGCCAGCAGCCAGAGATCGACAGATACGCAGTATTTT
abundance: many; j_gene: TRBJ2-3; v_gene: TRBV5-1; d_gene: -; CDR3aa: CASTASGADTQYF; CDR3nt: TGCGCCAGCACCGCCTCGGGCGCGGATACGCAGTATTTT
abundance: many; j_gene: TRBJ2-1; v_gene: TRBV18; d_gene: -; CDR3aa: CASSQDWNEQFF; CDR3nt: TGTGCCAGCTCACAGGACTGGAATGAGCAGTTCTTC
abundance: -; j_gene: TRBJ2-5; v_gene: TRBV10-3; d_gene: -; CDR3aa: CAIRGETQYF; CDR3nt: TGTGCCATCAGGGGAGAGACCCAGTACTTC
abundance: many; j_gene: TRBJ2-5; v_gene: TRBV20-1; d_gene: -; CDR3aa: CSARVGGSRETQYF; CDR3nt: TGCAGTGCTAGAGTAGGAGGGAGTAGGGAGACCCAGTACTTC
abundance: few; j_gene: TRBJ1-2; v_gene: TRBV6-1; d_gene: TRBD1; CDR3aa: CASSTDRGYGYTF; CDR3nt: TGTGCCAGCAGCACAGACAGGGGCTACGGCTACACCTTC
abundance: many; j_gene: TRBJ2-5; v_gene: TRBV9; d_gene: TRBD2; CDR3aa: CASAGGLAGETQYF; CDR3nt: TGTGCCAGCGCTGGGGGGCTAGCGGGTGAGACCCAGTACTTC
abundance: many; j_gene: TRBJ2-6; v_gene: TRBV6-2/TRBV6-3; d_gene: -; CDR3aa: CASSNQGSGANVLTF; CDR3nt: TGTGCCAGCAGCAACCAGGGGTCTGGGGCCAACGTCCTGACTTTC
abundance: many; j_gene: TRBJ2-1; v_gene: TRBV5-1; d_gene: TRBD1; CDR3aa: CASSFTGVPFF; CDR3nt: TGCGCCAGCAGCTTTACAGGGGTGCCGTTCTTC
abundance: few; j_gene: TRBJ2-2; v_gene: TRBV29-1; d_gene: TRBD1; CDR3aa: CSVEDLRGLNTGELFF; CDR3nt: TGCAGCGTTGAAGATCTCAGGGGGCTTAACACCGGGGAGCTGTTTTTT
abundance: many; j_gene: TRBJ1-4; v_gene: TRBV9; d_gene: -; CDR3aa: CASSEGPAEKLFF; CDR3nt: TGTGCCAGCAGCGAGGGACCAGCGGAAAAACTGTTTTTT
abundance: many; j_gene: TRBJ2-1; v_gene: TRBV5-1; d_gene: -; CDR3aa: CASSLGYVGGEQFF; CDR3nt: TGCGCCAGCAGCTTGGGGTATGTCGGAGGGGAGCAGTTCTTC
abundance: many; j_gene: TRBJ1-5; v_gene: TRBV27; d_gene: -; CDR3aa: CASSLSRGGQPQHF; CDR3nt: TGTGCCAGCAGTTTAAGCAGGGGTGGTCAGCCCCAGCATTTT